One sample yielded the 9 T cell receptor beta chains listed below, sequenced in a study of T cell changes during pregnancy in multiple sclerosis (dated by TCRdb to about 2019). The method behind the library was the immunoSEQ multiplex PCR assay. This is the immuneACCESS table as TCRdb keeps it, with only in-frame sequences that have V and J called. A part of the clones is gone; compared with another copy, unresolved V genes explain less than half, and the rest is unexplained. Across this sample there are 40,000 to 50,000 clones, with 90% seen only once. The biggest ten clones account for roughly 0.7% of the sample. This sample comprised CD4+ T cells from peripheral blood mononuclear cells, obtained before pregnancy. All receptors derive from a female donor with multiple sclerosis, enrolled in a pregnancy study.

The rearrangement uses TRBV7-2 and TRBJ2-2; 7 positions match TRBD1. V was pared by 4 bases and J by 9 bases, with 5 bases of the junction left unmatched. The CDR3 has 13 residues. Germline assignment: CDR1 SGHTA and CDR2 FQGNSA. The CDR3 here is CASSSRGSRELFF. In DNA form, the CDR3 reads TGTGCCAGCAGCTCCAGGGGGTCGAGGGAGCTGTTTTTT.

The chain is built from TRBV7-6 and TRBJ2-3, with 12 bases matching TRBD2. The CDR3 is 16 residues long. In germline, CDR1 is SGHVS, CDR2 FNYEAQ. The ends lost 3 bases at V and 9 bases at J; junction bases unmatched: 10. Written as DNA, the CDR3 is TGTGCCAGCAGCTTTGGTTCTCTAGCGGGAGGGTGGACGCAGTATTTT. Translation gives CASSFGSLAGGWTQYF.

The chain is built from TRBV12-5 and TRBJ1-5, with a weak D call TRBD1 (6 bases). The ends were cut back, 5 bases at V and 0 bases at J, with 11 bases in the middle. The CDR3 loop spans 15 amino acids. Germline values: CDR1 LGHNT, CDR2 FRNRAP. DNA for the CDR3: TGTGCTAGTGGTCCAACAGGGAATAGCAATCAGCCCCAGCATTTT. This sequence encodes CASGPTGNSNQPQHF.

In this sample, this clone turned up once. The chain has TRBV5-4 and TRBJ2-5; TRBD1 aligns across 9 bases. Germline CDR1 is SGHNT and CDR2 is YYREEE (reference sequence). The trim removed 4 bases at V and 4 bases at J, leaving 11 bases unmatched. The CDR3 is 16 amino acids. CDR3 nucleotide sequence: TGTGCCAGCAGCCAGGACAGGGGTGGGTTTGGAGAGACCCAGTACTTC. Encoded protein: CASSQDRGGFGETQYF.

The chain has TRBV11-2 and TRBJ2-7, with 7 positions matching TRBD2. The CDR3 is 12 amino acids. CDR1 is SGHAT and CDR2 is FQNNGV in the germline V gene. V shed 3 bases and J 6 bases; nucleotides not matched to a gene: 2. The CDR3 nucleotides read TGTGCCAGCAGCTTCGGACTAGGCGAGCAGTACTTC. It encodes CASSFGLGEQYF.

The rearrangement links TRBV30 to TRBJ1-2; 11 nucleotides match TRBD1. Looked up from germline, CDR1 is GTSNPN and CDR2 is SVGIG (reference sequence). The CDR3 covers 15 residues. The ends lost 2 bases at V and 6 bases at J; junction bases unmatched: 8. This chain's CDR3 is CAWSPTGQGADGYTF. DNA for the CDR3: TGTGCCTGGAGTCCGACAGGACAGGGGGCGGATGGCTACACCTTC.

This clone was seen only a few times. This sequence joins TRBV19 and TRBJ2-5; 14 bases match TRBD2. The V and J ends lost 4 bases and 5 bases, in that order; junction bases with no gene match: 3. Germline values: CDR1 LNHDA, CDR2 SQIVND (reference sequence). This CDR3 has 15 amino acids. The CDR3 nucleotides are TGTGCCAGTAGTAGGACTAGCGGGAGGCAGGAGACCCAGTACTTC. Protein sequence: CASSRTSGRQETQYF.

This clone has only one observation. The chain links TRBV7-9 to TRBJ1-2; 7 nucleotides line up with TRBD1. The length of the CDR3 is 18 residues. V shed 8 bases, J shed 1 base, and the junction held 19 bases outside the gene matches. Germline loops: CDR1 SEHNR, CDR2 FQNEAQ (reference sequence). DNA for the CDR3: TGTGCCAGCGGTTCTTTAGAGCTTAGGGGGCAGGGTAACTATGGCTACACCTTC. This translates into CASGSLELRGQGNYGYTF.

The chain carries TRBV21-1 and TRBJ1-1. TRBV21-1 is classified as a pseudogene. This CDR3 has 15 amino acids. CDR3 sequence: CASSSHPAGNTEAFF. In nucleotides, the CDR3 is TGTGCCAGCAGCTCACACCCTGCGGGGAACACTGAAGCTTTCTTT.